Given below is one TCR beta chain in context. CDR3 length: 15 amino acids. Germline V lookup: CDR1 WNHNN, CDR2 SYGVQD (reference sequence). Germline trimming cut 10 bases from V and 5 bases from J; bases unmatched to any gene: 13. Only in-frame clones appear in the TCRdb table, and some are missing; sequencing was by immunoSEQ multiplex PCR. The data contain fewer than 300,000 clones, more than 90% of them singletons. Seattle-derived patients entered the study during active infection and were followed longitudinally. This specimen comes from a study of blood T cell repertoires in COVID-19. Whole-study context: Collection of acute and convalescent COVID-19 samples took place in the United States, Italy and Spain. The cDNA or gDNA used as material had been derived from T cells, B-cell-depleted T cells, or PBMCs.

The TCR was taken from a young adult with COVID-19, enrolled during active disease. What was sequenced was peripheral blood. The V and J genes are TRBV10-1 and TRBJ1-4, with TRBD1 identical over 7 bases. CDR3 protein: CANPTGSSVNEKLFF. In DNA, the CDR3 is TGCGCCAACCCGACAGGGAGTTCGGTAAATGAAAAACTGTTTTTT.